A single sample is the source of the 3 T cell receptor beta chains below, sequenced in a study of blood T cell repertoires in COVID-19 (dated by TCRdb to the early 2020s). The method was the immunoSEQ multiplex PCR assay. What TCRdb holds here is the immuneACCESS table cut down to in-frame rearrangements. Part of the clones is not present; checked against another copy, under half of the missing clones reflect an unresolved V gene, and the others are unexplained. The sample table shows about 220,000 clones, and 83% are seen once. The ten largest make up 3% to 4% of the sample. The sequenced material came from PBMCs or T cells enriched from blood (not recorded which). The receptors were sampled from a woman in her thirties or forties who had been exposed to COVID-19.

The rearrangement links TRBV5-1 to TRBJ2-5; D is perhaps TRBD1 (6 bases). The CDR3 has 13 residues. V was pared by 4 bases and J by 4 bases, with 11 bases between. Germline values: CDR1 SGHRS, CDR2 YFSETQ. CDR3: CASSTTGLETQYF. The CDR3 nucleotides are TGCGCCAGCAGCACAACAGGGTTAGAGACCCAGTACTTC.

This clone was observed a few times. The chain recombines TRBV18 with TRBJ2-1; D possibly corresponds to TRBD2 (6 bases). The V and J ends lost 0 bases and 6 bases respectively, with 21 bases between them. The germline gives CDR1 KGHSH, CDR2 LQKENI. This CDR3 contains 18 residues. The CDR3 coding sequence is TGTGCCAGCTCACCACCGCTATCCGAGAAGTCCGGGGGCAATGAGCAGTTCTTC. Protein: CASSPPLSEKSGGNEQFF.

The chain employs TRBV6-5 and TRBJ1-2, with D possibly matching TRBD1 (5 bases). V was shortened by 10 bases and J by 7 bases, with 22 bases between the two germline ends. CDR1 is MNHEY, CDR2 SVGAGI, per germline. CDR3 length: 14 amino acids. CDR3 in amino acids: CATRFRQFLSGYTF. The DNA for the CDR3 is TGTGCCACTAGATTCCGACAGTTCCTAAGTGGCTACACCTTC.